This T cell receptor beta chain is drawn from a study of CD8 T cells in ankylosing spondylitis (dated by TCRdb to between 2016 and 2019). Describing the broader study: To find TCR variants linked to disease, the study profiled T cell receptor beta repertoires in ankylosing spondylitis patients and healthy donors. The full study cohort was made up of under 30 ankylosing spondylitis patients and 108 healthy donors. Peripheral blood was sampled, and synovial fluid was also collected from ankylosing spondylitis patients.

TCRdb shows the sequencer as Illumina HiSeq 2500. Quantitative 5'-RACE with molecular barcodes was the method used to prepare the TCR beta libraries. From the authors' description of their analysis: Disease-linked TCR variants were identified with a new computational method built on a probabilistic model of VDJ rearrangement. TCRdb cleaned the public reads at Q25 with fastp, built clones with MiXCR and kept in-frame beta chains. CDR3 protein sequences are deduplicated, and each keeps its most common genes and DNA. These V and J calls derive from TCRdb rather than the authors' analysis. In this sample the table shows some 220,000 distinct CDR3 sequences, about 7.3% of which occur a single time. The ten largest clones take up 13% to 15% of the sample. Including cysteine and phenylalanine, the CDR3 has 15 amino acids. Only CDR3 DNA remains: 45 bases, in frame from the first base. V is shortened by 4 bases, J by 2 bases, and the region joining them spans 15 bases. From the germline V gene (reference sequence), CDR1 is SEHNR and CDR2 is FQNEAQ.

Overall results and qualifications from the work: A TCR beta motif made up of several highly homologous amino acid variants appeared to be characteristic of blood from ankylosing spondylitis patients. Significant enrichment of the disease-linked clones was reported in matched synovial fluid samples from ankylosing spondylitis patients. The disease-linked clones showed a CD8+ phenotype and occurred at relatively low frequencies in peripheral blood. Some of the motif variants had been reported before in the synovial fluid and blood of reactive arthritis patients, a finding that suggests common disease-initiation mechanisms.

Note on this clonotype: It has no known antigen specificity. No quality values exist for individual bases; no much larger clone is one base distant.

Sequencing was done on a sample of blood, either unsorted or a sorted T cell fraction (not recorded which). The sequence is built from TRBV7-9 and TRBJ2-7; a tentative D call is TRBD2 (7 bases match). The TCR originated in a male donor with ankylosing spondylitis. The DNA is TGTGCCAGCAGCTCCTTTCGGGGGGCGCCCTACGAGCAGTACTTC. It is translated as CASSSFRGAPYEQYF.